The 11 T cell receptor beta chains given below trace back to one sample, sequenced in a study of T cells in Graves' hyperthyroidism and ophthalmopathy. Using RNA transcripts as the source, TCR beta CDR3 regions were amplified. First-round RT-PCR targeting the TCR CDR3 was performed with the HTBI primer set. TCRdb passed the multiplex PCR reads through MiXCR, listing each CDR3 protein once. Altogether about 250,000 distinct CDR3 sequences are present, approximately 23% being singletons, with the ten largest covering approximately 35%. Material: blood. These receptors were collected from a woman between 35 and 50 years old with Graves' ophthalmopathy.

The sample holds many counts of this clonotype. The chain uses TRBV5-1 and TRBJ2-7; the D gene is possibly TRBD1 (6 bases). The CDR3 consists of 14 residues. V lost 0 bases, J lost 2 bases, and 9 bases lay in between. Germline CDR1 SGHRS, CDR2 YFSETQ. The DNA for the CDR3 is TGCGCCAGCAGCTTGGTTCAGGGGCCCTACGAGCAGTACTTC. Its protein product is CASSLVQGPYEQYF.

This clonotype was counted ten times or more. The rearrangement links TRBV28 to TRBJ2-5; D is uncertain. The CDR3 loop spans 13 amino acids. The V end lost 7 bases, the J end lost 0 bases, and 9 bases lay between the germline ends. The germline V gene encodes CDR1 MDHEN and CDR2 SYDVKM. The CDR3 reads CASTAWNQETQYF. The DNA for the CDR3 is TGTGCCAGCACCGCTTGGAACCAAGAGACCCAGTACTTC.

This clonotype was seen at least ten times. The V gene is TRBV19, the J gene TRBJ1-1; 7 positions match TRBD1. In germline, CDR1 is LNHDA, CDR2 SQIVND (reference sequence). This CDR3 region has 14 residues. Trimming removed 6 bases from V and 2 bases from J; junction bases left unmatched: 6. The DNA of the CDR3 is TGTGCCAGTAGCCTCCGGGACAGAAACACTGAAGCTTTCTTT. This gives the protein CASSLRDRNTEAFF.

The rearrangement links TRBV28 to TRBJ2-2; D uncertain. V was shortened by 4 bases and J by 0 bases, with 15 bases between the two germline ends. From germline, CDR1 is MDHEN and CDR2 SYDVKM. This CDR3 is built from 17 residues. CDR3 residues: CASSSTPGLTNTGELFF. DNA of the CDR3: TGTGCCAGCAGTTCCACCCCCGGGCTAACGAACACCGGGGAGCTGTTTTTT.

This chain uses TRBV30 with TRBJ1-1; D gene uncertain. V was shortened by 2 bases and J by 7 bases, with 8 bases between the two germline ends. From germline, CDR1 is GTSNPN and CDR2 SVGIG (reference sequence). This CDR3 spans 11 amino acids. This CDR3 is CAWSQVVEAFF. The CDR3 region has the DNA TGTGCCTGGAGTCAAGTGGTTGAAGCTTTCTTT.

This clonotype appeared many times. The gene calls are TRBV5-1 and TRBJ2-7; D is possibly TRBD1 (5 bases). V was shortened by 4 bases and J by 2 bases, with 16 bases between the two germline ends. Germline V gives CDR1 SGHRS, CDR2 YFSETQ. This CDR3 is 15 amino acids long. CDR3 amino acids: CASSGTLQAPYEQYF. The DNA for the CDR3 is TGCGCCAGCAGCGGAACCCTACAGGCACCCTACGAGCAGTACTTC.

The rearrangement joins TRBV28 to TRBJ2-2, with 7 positions matching TRBD1. Trimming took 3 bases from V and 9 from J; bases not matched to a gene: 4. The CDR3 runs to 13 residues. Germline lookup yields CDR1 MDHEN and CDR2 SYDVKM. The CDR3 DNA reads TGTGCCAGCAGTTTTAAGGGGGCTAGGGAGCTGTTTTTT. It yields the protein CASSFKGARELFF.

This clonotype was recorded at least ten times. J is TRBJ2-2 and V is TRBV12-3 or TRBV12-4; 14 bases are shared with TRBD2. The CDR3 covers 17 residues. V trimming: 6 bases; J trimming: 6 bases; junction bases outside the gene matches: 9. This chain's CDR3 is CASRPGTSGSLSGELFF. The CDR3 region has the DNA TGTGCCAGCAGGCCCGGGACTAGCGGGAGTTTGTCCGGGGAGCTGTTTTTT.

V usage is TRBV12-3 or TRBV12-4 and J usage is TRBJ2-7, with D perhaps TRBD1 (5 bases). The CDR3 has 14 amino acids. V dropped 1 base and J dropped 0 bases, with 7 bases sitting between them. CDR3 sequence reads: CASSLGGLSYEQYF. CDR3 sequence (DNA): TGTGCCAGCAGTTTAGGGGGCCTCTCCTACGAGCAGTACTTC.

This clonotype was seen ten or more times. The chain carries TRBV5-1 and TRBJ2-7; 7 positions match TRBD1. The CDR3 totals 15 residues. The germline CDR1 and CDR2 sequences are SGHRS and YFSETQ. V was clipped by 3 bases and J by 3 bases; unmatched bases: 9. CDR3 residues: CASSSLGTANYEQYF. The CDR3 coding sequence is TGCGCCAGCAGCTCACTAGGGACAGCGAACTACGAGCAGTACTTC.

This clonotype has at least ten counts. This sequence joins TRBV5-1 and TRBJ1-1; possibly TRBD1 for D (6 bases). Looked up from germline, CDR1 is SGHRS and CDR2 is YFSETQ. V gave up 4 bases and J gave up 9 bases, with 16 bases separating them. This CDR3 is built from 13 residues. Here the CDR3 DNA reads TGCGCCAGCAGCAGCCGGGACAAGTTTCAAGCTTTCTTT. This translates into CASSSRDKFQAFF. The whole variable domain, remainder taken from reference TRBV5-1 and TRBJ1-1, is KAGVTQTPRYLIKTRGQQVTLSCSPISGHRSVSWYQQTPGQGLQFLFEYFSETQRNKGNFPGRFSGRQFSNSRSEMNVSTLELGDSALYLCASSSRDKFQAFFGQGTRLTVV.